The 28 T cell receptor beta chains given below trace back to one sample, sequenced in a study of blood T cell repertoires in COVID-19. Profiled with immunoSEQ multiplex PCR; TCRdb holds only in-frame clones, not every one. The sample lists 100,000 to 150,000 clones, 80% to 90% occurring once. Sequenced material: peripheral blood. The receptors stem from a man in his fifties or sixties with active COVID-19.

The V gene is TRBV1, the J gene TRBJ1-5. TRBV1 is a listed pseudogene. This CDR3 is built from 15 residues. The CDR3 DNA reads as TGCACCAGCAGCAAATCGGAGGGCAGCGATCAGCCCCAGCATTTT. It codes for CTSSKSEGSDQPQHF.

This clone was observed a handful of times. This rearrangement joins TRBV5-6 to TRBJ1-6; D unresolved. In germline, CDR1 is SGHDT, CDR2 YYEEEE. The V end was cut by 4 bases, the J end by 3 bases, with 8 bases between. The length of the CDR3 is 14 residues. CDR3 residues: CASSPGFYNSPLHF. CDR3 sequence (DNA): TGTGCCAGCAGCCCGGGTTTCTATAATTCACCCCTCCACTTT.

The rearrangement joins TRBV19 to TRBJ2-7, with TRBD2 matching 7 bases. Germline trimming cut 7 bases from V and 3 bases from J; bases unmatched to any gene: 9. This CDR3 has 14 residues. Germline loops: CDR1 LNHDA, CDR2 SQIVND (reference sequence). The CDR3 DNA reads TGTGCCAGTACCCCTGGGCGCGGGGGCTACGAGCAGTACTTC. This translates into CASTPGRGGYEQYF.

The chain employs TRBV5-6 and TRBJ2-5, with TRBD2 as a possible D gene (6 bases). V shed 4 bases and J shed 2 bases, with 9 bases lying between them. This CDR3 is built from 13 residues. The germline V gene has CDR1 SGHDT and CDR2 YYEEEE. CDR3 nucleotide sequence: TGTGCCAGCAGCAGGACTATTCAAGAGACCCAGTACTTC. This gives the protein CASSRTIQETQYF.

The genes are TRBV6-5 and TRBJ1-4; D remains ambiguous. V was clipped by 0 bases and J by 5 bases, with 10 bases between them. The length of the CDR3 is 15 residues. Germline V lookup: CDR1 MNHEY, CDR2 SVGAGI. Here the CDR3 DNA reads TGTGCCAGCAGTTACTCGAAATCCAGGAATGAAAAACTGTTTTTT. It encodes CASSYSKSRNEKLFF.

The genes are TRBV25-1 and TRBJ2-1, with TRBD2 identical over 11 bases. V dropped 2 bases and J dropped 5; count of bases not matched to a gene: 2. CDR3 length: 15 residues. The V gene's germline CDR1 is MGHDK and CDR2 SYGVNS. In DNA, the CDR3 is TGTGCCAGCAGTGAAAGACTAGCGGGGCACAATGAGCAGTTCTTC. Translation gives CASSERLAGHNEQFF.

The chain links TRBV10-1 to TRBJ2-3; TRBD2 aligns across 7 bases. V lost 9 bases, J lost 7 bases, and 10 bases stayed unmatched. CDR3 length: 13 residues. Germline V gene sequence: CDR1 WNHNN, CDR2 SYGVQD (reference sequence). In nucleotides, the CDR3 is TGCGCCAGACCCGGGGACTACCATCATACGCAGTATTTT. This translates into CARPGDYHHTQYF.

The chain combines TRBV10-3 with TRBJ1-6, with D tentatively TRBD1 (5 bases). CDR3 length: 14 amino acids. V gave up 4 bases and J gave up 6 bases, with 10 bases separating them. The germline gives CDR1 ENHRY, CDR2 SYGVKD. The CDR3 spells CAISVQGPNSPLHF. The DNA for the CDR3 is TGTGCCATCAGTGTCCAGGGTCCTAATTCACCCCTCCACTTT.

V is TRBV5-5 and J is TRBJ1-1; 7 bases are shared with TRBD1. Germline values: CDR1 SGHKS, CDR2 YYEKEE (reference sequence). There are 15 residues in the CDR3. V lost 0 bases and J lost 6; bases outside the gene matches: 8. This chain's CDR3 is CASSLGRQGVSEAFF. In DNA, the CDR3 is TGTGCCAGCAGCTTGGGTCGGCAGGGGGTTTCTGAAGCTTTCTTT.

CDR3 in DNA: TGTGCCAGTAGGAGAGCTGGGGCCACAGATACGCAGTATTTT. Its translation is CASRRAGATDTQYF. V is TRBV19 and J is TRBJ2-3; D perhaps matches TRBD1 (5 bases). This CDR3 region has 14 residues. Germline-derived CDR1 and CDR2 are LNHDA and SQIVND (reference sequence). The ends were cut back, 6 bases at V and 2 bases at J, with 12 bases in the middle.

This chain joins TRBV5-1 and TRBJ2-7; possible D gene TRBD1, 6 bases. The CDR3 is made up of 13 amino acids. Trimming removed 4 bases at V and 2 bases at J, with 10 bases between. The V gene's germline CDR1 is SGHRS and CDR2 YFSETQ. CDR3 coding DNA: TGCGCCAGCAGCCCCGAGGGGGCCTACGAGCAGTACTTC. The encoded protein is CASSPEGAYEQYF.

The CDR3 region has the DNA TGCGCCAGCAGCTTGGCGTCGAGCTCTGGGGCCAACGTCCTGACTTTC. Translation: CASSLASSSGANVLTF. The chain combines TRBV5-1 with TRBJ2-6; D is unclear. CDR3 length: 16 amino acids. CDR1 and CDR2 (germline): SGHRS, YFSETQ. Trimming shortened V by 0 bases and J by 0 bases, and 7 bases separated the two germline ends.

The chain employs TRBV6-6 and TRBJ2-3; 7 positions match TRBD2. Germline CDR1 MNHNY, CDR2 SVGAGI (reference sequence). The ends lost 7 bases at V and 6 bases at J; junction bases unmatched: 7. This CDR3 comprises 13 residues. CDR3 protein: CASTRLGGDTQYF. The CDR3 bases are TGTGCCAGCACCCGGCTGGGGGGGGATACGCAGTATTTT.

The gene calls are TRBV5-1 and TRBJ2-1; D is ambiguous. CDR1 and CDR2 from the germline V gene are SGHRS and YFSETQ. This CDR3 is 13 amino acids long. Trimming cost V 3 bases and J 4 bases, with 8 bases left between them. The CDR3, as DNA: TGCGCCAGCAGCTCTGGGCCTTACAATGAGCAGTTCTTC. Its protein is CASSSGPYNEQFF.

The V call is TRBV2, the J call TRBJ2-3, with TRBD1 matching 7 bases. V lost 7 bases to trimming and J lost 2 bases; unmatched junction nucleotides: 6. This CDR3 is built from 14 residues. The germline CDR1 and CDR2 sequences are SNHLY and FYNNEI. The CDR3 protein is CASTLQGNTDTQYF. In DNA form, the CDR3 reads TGTGCCAGCACCCTACAGGGGAACACAGATACGCAGTATTTT.

The chain recombines TRBV5-4 with TRBJ2-5; the D is unclear. CDR1 and CDR2 (germline): SGHNT, YYREEE (reference sequence). Trimming shortened V by 2 bases and J by 5 bases, and 13 bases separated the two germline ends. The CDR3 is made up of 14 amino acids. The CDR3 coding sequence is TGTGCCAGCAGCTTCGTTGGCCCTTCGGAGACCCAGTACTTC. It codes for CASSFVGPSETQYF.

V and J are TRBV9 and TRBJ2-1; the match to TRBD2 covers 10 bases. V lost 3 bases to trimming and J lost 5 bases; unmatched junction nucleotides: 11. The CDR3 is 17 residues long. CDR1 is SGDLS and CDR2 is YYNGEE in the germline V gene. The CDR3 sequence: CASSGLLGAGGDNEQFF. The CDR3 coding sequence is TGTGCCAGCAGCGGCCTATTAGGAGCGGGGGGGGACAATGAGCAGTTCTTC.

The V gene is TRBV20-1, the J gene TRBJ2-1; D is possibly TRBD2 (6 bases). This CDR3 spans 8 amino acids. Germline lookup yields CDR1 DFQATT and CDR2 SNEGSKA (reference sequence). The CDR3: CSIGGQFF. CDR3 in DNA: TGCAGCATCGGGGGGCAGTTCTTC.

The chain combines TRBV5-1 with TRBJ2-1; 9 positions agree with TRBD2. V shed 0 bases and J 4 bases; nucleotides not matched to a gene: 8. Germline CDR1 is SGHRS and CDR2 is YFSETQ. This CDR3 comprises 17 residues. CDR3 in DNA: TGCGCCAGCAGCTTGGCCGGGGGTAGCGGGGGATACAATGAGCAGTTCTTC. Protein sequence: CASSLAGGSGGYNEQFF.

V is TRBV6-1 and J is TRBJ1-1; 9 bases fit TRBD1. CDR3 size: 16 residues. Per germline, CDR1 MNHNS and CDR2 SASEGT. The V and J ends lost 4 bases and 5 bases, in that order; junction bases with no gene match: 11. The CDR3 spells CASSALIGTGLTEAFF. The CDR3, as DNA: TGTGCCAGCAGTGCCCTGATTGGGACAGGGTTGACTGAAGCTTTCTTT.

The chain uses TRBV6-4 and TRBJ2-3; 12 bases align to TRBD2. CDR1 MRHNA and CDR2 SNTAGT come from the germline V gene. This CDR3 region has 16 residues. V lost 8 bases and J lost 1; bases outside the gene matches: 7. The CDR3 sequence is CASRRGLAGCTDTQYF. CDR3 DNA: TGTGCCAGCCGACGGGGACTAGCGGGCTGCACAGATACGCAGTATTTT.

For the CDR3, the DNA is TGTGCTAGTGGGAGGGATCACGAGCAGTACTTC. The encoded protein is CASGRDHEQYF. The chain recombines TRBV12-5 with TRBJ2-7; perhaps TRBD2 as D (5 bases). The CDR3 totals 11 residues. V dropped 6 bases and J dropped 5 bases, with 8 bases sitting between them. Germline assignment: CDR1 LGHNT and CDR2 FRNRAP.

V and J are TRBV30 and TRBJ1-5, with TRBD1 matching over 9 bases. Per the germline V gene, CDR1 is GTSNPN and CDR2 is SVGIG (reference sequence). Germline trimming cut 3 bases from V and 5 bases from J; bases unmatched to any gene: 2. The CDR3 contains 13 residues. As DNA, the CDR3 is TGTGCCTGGAGCCGACAGGGGGATCAGCCCCAGCATTTT. Translation gives CAWSRQGDQPQHF.

This rearrangement joins TRBV6-4 to TRBJ2-3, with 8 positions matching TRBD1. V was pared by 5 bases and J by 3 bases, with 13 bases of the junction left unmatched. Looked up from germline, CDR1 is MRHNA and CDR2 is SNTAGT. This CDR3 region has 17 residues. This chain's CDR3 is CASSPGTGLFPTDTQYF. The CDR3 DNA is TGTGCCAGCAGTCCCGGGACAGGTTTGTTTCCGACAGATACGCAGTATTTT.

This clone is a singleton in its sample. The V and J genes are TRBV6-5 and TRBJ1-2, with D maybe TRBD1 (5 bases). The germline gives CDR1 MNHEY, CDR2 SVGAGI. Trimming removed 8 bases at V and 0 bases at J, with 10 bases between. The CDR3 extends over 13 amino acids. This chain's CDR3 is CASWDLANYGYTF. In nucleotides, the CDR3 is TGTGCCAGCTGGGACTTAGCTAACTATGGCTACACCTTC.

This clone is a singleton in its sample. The CDR3 DNA is TGTGCCAGCAGCTCGCCCCCGGGGAGGACTAATGAAAAACTGTTTTTT. This codes for CASSSPPGRTNEKLFF. The chain joins TRBV7-8 to TRBJ1-4; no reliable D call. Germline V gives CDR1 SGHVS, CDR2 FQNEAQ. This CDR3 spans 16 amino acids. Trimming removed 4 bases from V and 2 bases from J, with 14 bases in between.

This chain joins TRBV18 and TRBJ1-1, with TRBD1 matching 9 bases. The CDR3 has 18 residues. The germline V gene encodes CDR1 KGHSH and CDR2 LQKENI. The V segment lost 3 bases and the J segment 0 bases; nucleotides outside the gene matches: 11. For the CDR3, the DNA is TGTGCCAGCTCACCTCTCCGAGGACAGGGGCCCTTGAACACTGAAGCTTTCTTT. Translation gives CASSPLRGQGPLNTEAFF.

This clone occurred once. V gene TRBV6-6 combines with J gene TRBJ2-1, with TRBD2 identical over 8 bases. The CDR3 runs to 12 residues. Germline lookup yields CDR1 MNHNY and CDR2 SVGAGI (reference sequence). With V trimmed by 7 bases and J by 10 bases, 6 bases remained unmatched. The DNA for the CDR3 is TGTGCCAGCACCCGGGGGGGTTCGGAGCAGTTCTTC. Protein sequence: CASTRGGSEQFF.